These 3 T cell receptor beta chains were all obtained from the same sample, sequenced in a study of blood T cell repertoires in COVID-19. Assay used: immunoSEQ multiplex PCR; TCRdb lists only in-frame clones, some missing. The table lists 100,000 to 150,000 clones, around 89% of them singletons. Input material: peripheral blood. All receptors derive from a man between 50 and 59 years old with acute or convalescent COVID-19.

This clone was seen once. The V gene is TRBV15, the J gene TRBJ2-3; 7 bases line up with TRBD2. The V segment lost 3 bases and the J segment 4 bases; nucleotides outside the gene matches: 19. This CDR3 comprises 19 residues. The germline V gene encodes CDR1 LNHNV and CDR2 YYDKDF (reference sequence). CDR3 protein: CATSSPTRSGGSSPDTQYF. The CDR3 region has the DNA TGTGCCACCAGCAGCCCTACCCGCTCTGGCGGGAGTAGTCCAGATACGCAGTATTTT.

The V call is TRBV30, the J call TRBJ2-5; TRBD1 matches 11 bases. Trimming at V came to 1 base and at J to 2 bases, leaving 6 bases not matched to a gene. The CDR3 sequence is 16 residues long. Germline assignment: CDR1 GTSNPN and CDR2 SVGIG (reference sequence). The CDR3 DNA is TGTGCCTGGAGTGCAGCCGGGACAGGGGGTCAAGAGACCCAGTACTTC. As protein: CAWSAAGTGGQETQYF.

The CDR3 here is CASGLLGSNQPQHF. DNA of the CDR3: TGTGCCAGTGGTCTGCTAGGCAGCAATCAGCCCCAGCATTTT. This chain connects TRBV6-5 to TRBJ1-5; the D is unclear. Germline V gene sequence: CDR1 MNHEY, CDR2 SVGAGI. Trimming took off 9 bases at V and 1 base at J, with 13 bases between the two ends. The CDR3 covers 14 residues.